This entry lists 25 T cell receptor beta chains sequenced from one sample in a study of blood T cell repertoires in COVID-19. Assay: immunoSEQ multiplex PCR; the TCRdb copy retains only in-frame clones and omits some. The data contain about 45,000 clones, about nine tenths of them singletons. Sequencing was done on a sample of peripheral blood. The receptors shown here come from a human donor in a cohort sampled during active COVID-19.

Comments on this clone: Other DNA sequences of this sample code for an identical CDR3. V is TRBV5-6 and J is TRBJ2-7; tentative D call: TRBD1 (6 bases). V was clipped by 7 bases and J by 3 bases, with 14 bases between them. The length of the CDR3 is 13 residues. From germline, CDR1 is SGHDT and CDR2 YYEEEE. CDR3 in amino acids: CASVKQGGYEQYF. The CDR3 DNA follows: TGTGCCAGCGTTAAACAGGGTGGCTACGAGCAGTACTTC.

The V gene is TRBV6-2 or TRBV6-3, the J gene TRBJ1-5, with TRBD1 identical over 7 bases. The J segment lost 1 base and the V segment lost 2 bases, leaving 14 bases of the junction unmatched. The CDR3 sequence is 19 residues long. Germline CDR1 reads MNHEY; CDR2 reads SVGEGT. CDR3 DNA sequence: TGTGCCAGCAGTTACCCTACAGGTCTCTTACAGGGGAGCAATCAGCCCCAGCATTTT. This gives the protein CASSYPTGLLQGSNQPQHF.

The chain has TRBV19 and TRBJ1-2, with 8 bases identical to TRBD1. The germline V gene has CDR1 LNHDA and CDR2 SQIVND (reference sequence). The CDR3 extends over 16 amino acids. Trimming removed 8 bases from V and 4 bases from J; junction bases left unmatched: 15. This CDR3 is CASVDPKGTGVYGYTF. The CDR3 nucleotides are TGTGCCAGTGTGGACCCTAAGGGGACAGGAGTCTATGGCTACACCTTC.

V usage is TRBV11-1 and J usage is TRBJ2-1; D is uncertain. Trimming pared 1 base from V and 8 bases from J, leaving 6 bases between. This CDR3 is 12 amino acids long. The germline gives CDR1 SGHAT, CDR2 FQDESV (reference sequence). CDR3 DNA: TGTGCCAGCAGCTTAGTGGCCGATGAGCAGTTCTTC. This gives the protein CASSLVADEQFF.

V usage is TRBV3-1 (or the pseudogene TRBV3-2) and J usage is TRBJ1-5; D is perhaps TRBD1 (6 bases). This CDR3 has 16 residues. From germline, CDR1 is LGHDT and CDR2 YNNKEL (reference sequence). V lost 1 base, J lost 0 bases, and 10 bases lay in between. CDR3 nucleotides: TGTGCCAGCAGCCAAGGTGGACAGCTTAGCAATCAGCCCCAGCATTTT. This codes for CASSQGGQLSNQPQHF.

J is TRBJ1-5 and V is TRBV19; no clear D gene. CDR3 length equals 16 residues. The V and J ends lost 3 bases and 0 bases respectively, with 12 bases between them. Germline loops: CDR1 LNHDA, CDR2 SQIVND (reference sequence). The CDR3 DNA sequence: TGTGCCAGTAGTATTCGAGGGTCCTATAGCAATCAGCCCCAGCATTTT. This encodes CASSIRGSYSNQPQHF.

DNA for the CDR3: TGTGCCAGCAGTTACTGGCAGGCGTCCGGAAACACCATATATTTT. Protein sequence: CASSYWQASGNTIYF. This chain links TRBV6-6 with TRBJ1-3; no clear D gene. V lost 1 base and J lost 4, with 11 bases in between. Germline-derived CDR1 and CDR2 are MNHNY and SVGAGI (reference sequence). The CDR3 consists of 15 residues.

The genes are TRBV7-2 and TRBJ2-3, with 7 bases fitting TRBD1. J lost 4 bases, V lost 0 bases, and 10 bases had no gene match. The CDR3 sequence is 17 residues long. Looked up from germline, CDR1 is SGHTA and CDR2 is FQGNSA. The CDR3 spells CASSLALLQGRADTQYF. DNA for the CDR3: TGTGCCAGCAGCTTAGCCCTACTACAGGGGAGAGCAGATACGCAGTATTTT.

This clone occurred a few times. The V and J genes are TRBV5-1 and TRBJ1-5; 8 nucleotides agree with TRBD1. This CDR3 spans 14 amino acids. The germline V gene has CDR1 SGHRS and CDR2 YFSETQ. With 2 bases clipped from V and 11 bases from J, the junction kept 9 bases outside the gene matches. The CDR3 bases are TGCGCCAGCAGCTTACAACAGGGGGATACGGCCCAGCATTTT. Translating it yields CASSLQQGDTAQHF.

This chain uses TRBV5-4 with TRBJ2-5, with D possibly TRBD1 on 6 matching bases. Germline V lookup: CDR1 SGHNT, CDR2 YYREEE (reference sequence). The CDR3 is 13 residues long. V lost 9 bases and J 2 bases, leaving 14 bases between the germline ends. Here the CDR3 reads CAIWNGQQETQYF. The CDR3 DNA is TGTGCCATCTGGAACGGACAGCAAGAGACCCAGTACTTC.

The rearrangement uses TRBV18 and TRBJ2-7; tentatively, D is TRBD1 (6 bases). Germline CDR1 KGHSH, CDR2 LQKENI. Deletions cut 4 bases from V and 0 bases from J, with 10 bases between. The CDR3 is 14 residues long. The CDR3 sequence is CASSLDSSSYEQYF. The CDR3 DNA reads TGTGCCAGCTCACTGGACAGTTCCTCCTACGAGCAGTACTTC.

A single count supports this clone. The chain joins TRBV5-1 to TRBJ2-3; 12 bases are a match to TRBD2. The CDR3 has 15 residues. The junction had 6 bases not matched to a gene; V was cut back by 6 bases and J by 4 bases. Germline V CDR1 and CDR2: SGHRS, YFSETQ. CDR3 bases: TGCGCCAGCACGCTAGCGGGGGGGCCGTCAGATACGCAGTATTTT. Translating it yields CASTLAGGPSDTQYF.

This clone has a single count. This chain joins TRBV7-3 and TRBJ2-3; tentatively, D is TRBD2 (6 bases). V was clipped by 5 bases and J by 4 bases, with 10 bases between them. This CDR3 is 13 amino acids long. Per germline, CDR1 SGHTA and CDR2 FQGTGA. In DNA form, the CDR3 reads TGTGCCAGCAGCACGACGGGGGCAGATACGCAGTATTTT. Translation gives CASSTTGADTQYF.

This sequence joins TRBV19 and TRBJ2-2; D is possibly TRBD1 (5 bases). This CDR3 contains 13 residues. V lost 7 bases, J lost 3 bases, and 9 bases lay in between. The germline gives CDR1 LNHDA, CDR2 SQIVND (reference sequence). The CDR3 protein is CASKTAYTGELFF. CDR3 sequence (DNA): TGTGCCAGTAAGACAGCCTACACCGGGGAGCTGTTTTTT.

This chain links TRBV7-2 with TRBJ1-2; D is perhaps TRBD1 (6 bases). Trimming took off 5 bases at V and 4 bases at J, with 23 bases between the two ends. CDR1 is SGHTA, CDR2 FQGNSA, per germline. The CDR3 covers 17 residues. The CDR3 loop is CASSPGQGSFNSYGYTF. The CDR3 coding sequence is TGTGCCAGCAGCCCTGGGCAGGGGTCCTTTAACTCCTATGGCTACACCTTC.

The chain recombines TRBV20-1 with TRBJ1-2; D may be TRBD1 (5 bases). Trimming removed 3 bases from V and 6 bases from J, with 11 bases in between. The CDR3 covers 12 residues. Germline V gene sequence: CDR1 DFQATT, CDR2 SNEGSKA (reference sequence). CDR3 protein: CSASGGGNGYTF. CDR3 sequence (DNA): TGCAGTGCTAGTGGGGGAGGCAATGGCTACACCTTC.

The chain has TRBV9 and TRBJ1-5; no definite D call. Germline V gene lookup returns CDR1 SGDLS and CDR2 YYNGEE. There are 13 residues in the CDR3. V shed 0 bases and J shed 7 bases, with 8 bases lying between them. CDR3 bases: TGTGCCAGCAGCGTAGGAGGGCTACAGCCCCAGCATTTT. This sequence encodes CASSVGGLQPQHF.

The CDR3: CASSISSGGFNNEQFF. In nucleotides, the CDR3 is TGTGCCAGTAGTATATCTAGCGGGGGCTTTAACAATGAGCAGTTCTTC. V gene TRBV19 combines with J gene TRBJ2-1; TRBD2 matches at 10 bases. Germline CDR1 and CDR2: LNHDA and SQIVND (reference sequence). Germline trimming cut 2 bases from V and 5 bases from J; bases unmatched to any gene: 6. CDR3 length: 16 residues.

V usage is TRBV6-6 and J usage is TRBJ2-2; D gene unclear. Germline CDR1 reads MNHNY; CDR2 reads SVGAGI (reference sequence). V was cut by 6 bases and J by 5 bases, with 4 bases left in between. There are 11 residues in the CDR3. CDR3 sequence (DNA): TGTGCCAGCAGCCCAACCGGGGAGCTGTTTTTT. This gives the protein CASSPTGELFF.

The J gene is TRBJ2-7, the V gene TRBV4-3; 9 nucleotides agree with TRBD1. In germline, CDR1 is LGHNA, CDR2 YSLEER. The CDR3 has 17 residues. V gave up 1 base and J gave up 0 bases; unmatched junction bases: 7. The CDR3 is CASSQVGQGPSSYEQYF. The CDR3 region has the DNA TGCGCCAGCAGCCAAGTGGGACAGGGCCCGAGCTCCTACGAGCAGTACTTC.

This chain connects TRBV12-3 or TRBV12-4 to TRBJ2-7, with TRBD1 identical over 9 bases. This CDR3 region has 13 residues. V was pared by 7 bases and J by 4 bases, with 5 bases of the junction left unmatched. The CDR3, as DNA: TGTGCCAGCATATCGGACAGGGGATACGAGCAGTACTTC. It translates to CASISDRGYEQYF.

This chain joins TRBV4-1 and TRBJ1-4; D remains ambiguous. Germline CDR1 reads MGHRA; CDR2 reads YSYEKL. The CDR3 sequence is 12 residues long. V lost 11 bases to trimming and J lost 5 bases, with 12 bases between them. CDR3 loop: CAVTAENEKLFF. CDR3 DNA: TGCGCCGTTACAGCGGAGAATGAAAAACTGTTTTTT.

The J gene is TRBJ2-7, the V gene TRBV4-2; D is possibly TRBD2 (6 bases). Trimming shortened V by 1 base and J by 5 bases, and 15 bases separated the two germline ends. Germline assignment: CDR1 LGHNA and CDR2 YNFKEQ. CDR3 length: 15 amino acids. This CDR3 reads CASSQASGGRHEQYF. CDR3 nucleotides: TGTGCCAGCAGCCAAGCCTCCGGGGGTCGCCACGAGCAGTACTTC.

This clone was observed a handful of times. The chain recombines TRBV4-1 with TRBJ1-1; no clear D gene. CDR1 is MGHRA, CDR2 YSYEKL, per germline. The CDR3 has 14 residues. Trimming took off 4 bases at V and 4 bases at J, with 13 bases between the two ends. The CDR3 spells CASSPREGGTEAFF. Written as DNA, the CDR3 is TGCGCCAGCAGCCCCCGGGAGGGAGGCACTGAAGCTTTCTTT.

The CDR3 DNA follows: TGTGCCTGGGAAACACTAGCGATTGCGACAGATACGCAGTATTTT. This codes for CAWETLAIATDTQYF. The V gene is TRBV30, the J gene TRBJ2-3; 7 bases map to TRBD2. J was trimmed by 3 bases and V by 5 bases; bases with no gene match: 11. Per germline, CDR1 GTSNPN and CDR2 SVGIG (reference sequence). The CDR3 has 15 amino acids.